This T cell receptor (beta chain) appears in the sequencing data of a study of early T cells in non-severe SARS-CoV-2 infection. V lost 4 bases to trimming and J lost 2 bases; unmatched junction nucleotides: 9. Germline loops: CDR1 DFQATT, CDR2 SNEGSKA (reference sequence). This CDR3 is built from 15 residues. TCRdb re-called the 5' RACE reads with MiXCR, one entry per CDR3 protein. Of roughly 28,000 distinct CDR3 sequences listed, roughly 6% are singletons. This receptor was taken from an adult who was a healthcare worker with PCR-confirmed SARS-CoV-2 infection or an uninfected control (not recorded which). The sample was whole blood. The J gene is TRBJ2-5, the V gene TRBV20-1, with TRBD2 matching 8 bases. The CDR3 DNA follows: TGCAGTGCTACCGGTTCTAGCGGGTCTCAAGAGACCCAGTACTTC. This encodes CSATGSSGSQETQYF.